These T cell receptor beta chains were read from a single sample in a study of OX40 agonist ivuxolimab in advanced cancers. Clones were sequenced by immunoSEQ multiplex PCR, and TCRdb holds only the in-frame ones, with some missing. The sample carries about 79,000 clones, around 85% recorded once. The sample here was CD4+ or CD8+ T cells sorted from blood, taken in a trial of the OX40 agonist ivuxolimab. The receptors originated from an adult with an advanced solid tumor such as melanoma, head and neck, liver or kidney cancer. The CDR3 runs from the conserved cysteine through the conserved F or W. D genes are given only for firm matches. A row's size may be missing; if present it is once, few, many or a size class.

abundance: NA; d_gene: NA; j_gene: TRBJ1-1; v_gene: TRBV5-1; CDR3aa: CASSLAGGYNTEAFF; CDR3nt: TGCGCCAGCAGCTTGGCGGGGGGTTATAACACTGAAGCTTTCTTT
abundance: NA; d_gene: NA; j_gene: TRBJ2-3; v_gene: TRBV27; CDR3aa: CASNPRDKNTDTQYF; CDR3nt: TGTGCCAGCAATCCCCGGGACAAAAACACAGATACGCAGTATTTT
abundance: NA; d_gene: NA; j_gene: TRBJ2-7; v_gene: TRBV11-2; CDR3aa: CASSLTLSVSEQYF; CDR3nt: TGTGCCAGCAGTTTAACGCTCAGCGTCAGCGAGCAGTACTTC
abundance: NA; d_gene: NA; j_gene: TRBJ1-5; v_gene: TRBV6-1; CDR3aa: CASSVAYQLQHF; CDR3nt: TGTGCCAGCAGTGTTGCATATCAGCTCCAGCATTTT
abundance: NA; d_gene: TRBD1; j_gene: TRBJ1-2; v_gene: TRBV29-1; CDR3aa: CSVDGTGAYTF; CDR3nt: TGCAGCGTTGATGGGACAGGGGCCTACACCTTC
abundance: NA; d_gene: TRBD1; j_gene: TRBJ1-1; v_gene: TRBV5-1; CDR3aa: CASSLTGEHTEAFF; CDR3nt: TGCGCCAGCAGCTTGACAGGGGAGCACACTGAAGCTTTCTTT
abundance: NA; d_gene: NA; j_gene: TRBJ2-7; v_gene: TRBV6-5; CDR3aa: CASSLGQNEQYF; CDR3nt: TGTGCCAGCAGCCTCGGACAGAACGAGCAGTACTTC
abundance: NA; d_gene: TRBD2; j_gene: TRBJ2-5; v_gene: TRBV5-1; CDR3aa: CASSFGGGAQETQYF; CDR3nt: TGCGCCAGCAGCTTCGGCGGGGGGGCCCAAGAGACCCAGTACTTC
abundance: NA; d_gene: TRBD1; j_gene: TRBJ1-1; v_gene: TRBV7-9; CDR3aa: CASTLQGGVSTEAFF; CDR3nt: TGTGCCAGCACCCTTCAGGGGGGGGTCAGCACTGAAGCTTTCTTT
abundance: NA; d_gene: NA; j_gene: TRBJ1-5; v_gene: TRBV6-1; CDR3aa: CASSNGGRNQPQHF; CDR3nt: TGTGCCAGCAGCAACGGGGGGCGCAACCAGCCCCAGCATTTT
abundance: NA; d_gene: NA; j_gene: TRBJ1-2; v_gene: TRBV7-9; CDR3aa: CASSLAETDGYTF; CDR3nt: TGTGCCAGCAGCTTAGCAGAGACAGATGGCTACACCTTC
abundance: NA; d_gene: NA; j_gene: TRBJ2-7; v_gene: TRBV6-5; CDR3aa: CASSYHSGEQYF; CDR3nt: TGTGCCAGCAGTTACCACTCGGGTGAGCAGTACTTC
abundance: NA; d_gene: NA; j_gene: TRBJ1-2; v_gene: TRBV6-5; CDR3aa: CASSYLLGSYGYTF; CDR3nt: TGTGCCAGCAGTTACCTTCTAGGGAGCTATGGCTACACCTTC
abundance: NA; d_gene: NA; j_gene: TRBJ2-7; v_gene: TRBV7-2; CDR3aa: CASSLASGRYEQYF; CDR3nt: TGTGCCAGCAGCTTAGCCTCGGGCAGGTACGAGCAGTACTTC
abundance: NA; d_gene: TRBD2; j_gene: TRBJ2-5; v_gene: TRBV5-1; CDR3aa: CASSTGGRETQYF; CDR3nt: TGCGCCAGCAGCACGGGAGGTCGAGAGACCCAGTACTTC
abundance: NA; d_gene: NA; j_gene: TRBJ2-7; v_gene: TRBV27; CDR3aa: CASSLRTSYEQYF; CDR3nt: TGTGCCAGCAGTTTACGGACCTCCTACGAGCAGTACTTC
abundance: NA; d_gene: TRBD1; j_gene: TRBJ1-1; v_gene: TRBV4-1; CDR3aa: CASSPGQGVMNTEAFF; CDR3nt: TGCGCCAGCAGCCCGGGACAGGGGGTGATGAACACTGAAGCTTTCTTT
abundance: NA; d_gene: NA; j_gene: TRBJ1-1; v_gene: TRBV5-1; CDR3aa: CASSLSSLLGTEAFF; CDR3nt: TGCGCCAGCAGCTTATCATCCCTCCTGGGGACTGAAGCTTTCTTT
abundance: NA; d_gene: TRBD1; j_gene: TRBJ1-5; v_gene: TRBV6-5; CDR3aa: CASRPGGGQPQHF; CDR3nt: TGTGCCAGCAGACCAGGGGGCGGCCAGCCCCAGCATTTT
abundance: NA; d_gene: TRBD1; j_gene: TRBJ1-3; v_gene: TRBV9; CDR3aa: CASSSTTGGGNTIYF; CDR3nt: TGTGCCAGCAGCTCCACGACAGGGGGCGGAAACACCATATATTTT
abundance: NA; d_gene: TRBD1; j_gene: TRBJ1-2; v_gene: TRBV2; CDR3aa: CASSGQGSYGYTF; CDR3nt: TGTGCCAGCAGCGGACAGGGTAGCTATGGCTACACCTTC
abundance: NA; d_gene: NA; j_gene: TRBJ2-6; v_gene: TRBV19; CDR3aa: CASTTHRSGANVLTF; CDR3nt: TGTGCCAGTACTACCCACCGCTCTGGGGCCAACGTCCTGACTTTC
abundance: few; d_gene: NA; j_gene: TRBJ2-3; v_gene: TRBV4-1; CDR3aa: CASSQETAEDFTDTQYF; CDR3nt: TGCGCCAGCAGCCAAGAGACTGCAGAGGACTTCACAGATACGCAGTATTTT
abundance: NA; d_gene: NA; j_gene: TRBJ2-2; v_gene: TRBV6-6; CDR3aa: CASNPTAGGGELFF; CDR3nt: TGTGCCAGCAATCCGACTGCGGGTGGCGGGGAGCTGTTTTTT
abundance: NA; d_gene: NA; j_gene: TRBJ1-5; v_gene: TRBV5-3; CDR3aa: CARSRRRPHQPQHF; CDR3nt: TGTGCCAGAAGCCGCCGAAGGCCCCATCAGCCCCAGCATTTT
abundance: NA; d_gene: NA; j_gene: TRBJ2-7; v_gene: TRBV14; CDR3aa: CASGETSYEQYF; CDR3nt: TGTGCCAGCGGGGAAACCTCCTACGAGCAGTACTTC
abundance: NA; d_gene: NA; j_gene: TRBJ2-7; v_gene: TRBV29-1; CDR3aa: CSVEDLRDEQYF; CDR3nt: TGCAGCGTTGAAGATTTAAGAGACGAGCAGTACTTC
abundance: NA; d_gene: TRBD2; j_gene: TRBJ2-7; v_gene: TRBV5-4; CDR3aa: CASSVSGTSGSYEQYF; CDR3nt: TGTGCCAGCAGCGTGTCCGGGACTAGCGGCTCCTACGAGCAGTACTTC
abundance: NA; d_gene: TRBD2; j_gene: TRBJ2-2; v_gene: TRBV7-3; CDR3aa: CASSVGTSGSNGELFF; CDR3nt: TGTGCCAGCAGCGTCGGGACTAGCGGGAGTAACGGGGAGCTGTTTTTT
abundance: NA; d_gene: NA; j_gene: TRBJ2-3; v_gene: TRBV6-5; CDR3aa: CASSYRSSTDTQYF; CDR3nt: TGTGCCAGCAGTTATCGGTCTAGCACAGATACGCAGTATTTT
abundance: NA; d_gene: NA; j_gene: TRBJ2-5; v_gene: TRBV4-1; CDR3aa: CASSQIEGPQETQYF; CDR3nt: TGCGCCAGCAGCCAAATAGAGGGACCCCAAGAGACCCAGTACTTC
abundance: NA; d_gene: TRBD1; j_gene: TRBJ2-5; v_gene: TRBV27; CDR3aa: CASRVSGQAAGAQYF; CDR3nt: TGTGCCAGCAGGGTCTCGGGACAGGCCGCAGGGGCCCAGTACTTC
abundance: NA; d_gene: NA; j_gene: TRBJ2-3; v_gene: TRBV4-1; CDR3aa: CASSQRTTGLRTDTQYF; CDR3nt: TGCGCCAGCAGCCAAAGAACAACGGGACTTCGCACAGATACGCAGTATTTT
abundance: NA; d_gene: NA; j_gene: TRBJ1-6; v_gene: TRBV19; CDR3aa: CASSKTWAGSYNSPLHF; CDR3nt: TGTGCCAGTAGTAAGACTTGGGCAGGTAGCTATAATTCACCCCTCCACTTT
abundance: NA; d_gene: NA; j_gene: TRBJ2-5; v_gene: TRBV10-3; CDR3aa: CAISEGKGWETQYF; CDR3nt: TGTGCCATCAGTGAGGGAAAGGGATGGGAGACCCAGTACTTC
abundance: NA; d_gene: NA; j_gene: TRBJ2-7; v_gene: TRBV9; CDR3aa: CASSFSEGEQYF; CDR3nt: TGTGCCAGCAGCTTTAGCGAGGGGGAGCAGTACTTC
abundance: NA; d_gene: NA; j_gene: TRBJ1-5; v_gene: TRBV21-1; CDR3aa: CASSDEGF; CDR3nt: TGTGCCAGCAGCGATGAAGGGTTT
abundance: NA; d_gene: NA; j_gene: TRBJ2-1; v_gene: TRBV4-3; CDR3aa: CASSQDVVASPWAFEQFF; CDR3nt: TGCGCCAGCAGCCAAGACGTTGTTGCTAGCCCATGGGCATTTGAGCAGTTCTTC
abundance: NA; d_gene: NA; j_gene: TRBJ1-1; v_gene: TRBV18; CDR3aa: CASSPPDRNTEAFF; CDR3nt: TGTGCCAGCTCCCCCCCGGACAGGAACACTGAAGCTTTCTTT
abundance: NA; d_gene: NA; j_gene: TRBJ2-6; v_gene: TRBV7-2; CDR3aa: CASSLVILSGANVLTF; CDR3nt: TGTGCCAGCAGCTTAGTGATACTGTCTGGGGCCAACGTCCTGACTTTC